These 9 T cell receptor beta chains were all obtained from the same sample, sequenced in a study of T cells in Graves' hyperthyroidism and ophthalmopathy. RNA transcripts yielded amplified TCR beta CDR3 regions. A set of HTBI primers served as the primers for a first-round RT-PCR of the TCR CDR3. TCRdb re-called the multiplex PCR reads through MiXCR, storing one row per CDR3 protein. The sample shows about 420,000 distinct CDR3 sequences, less than 20% of them seen only once. The sequenced sample consisted of blood. The receptors originated from a woman between 18 and 29 years old with Graves' hyperthyroidism.

This clonotype was observed many times. V usage is TRBV19 and J usage is TRBJ2-7; TRBD2 matches at 11 bases. V was pared by 6 bases and J by 3 bases, with 7 bases of the junction left unmatched. CDR1 LNHDA and CDR2 SQIVND come from the germline V gene (reference sequence). CDR3 length: 15 amino acids. The CDR3 loop reads CASSPLAGANYEQYF. The CDR3 DNA is TGTGCCAGTAGCCCACTAGCGGGGGCAAACTACGAGCAGTACTTC.

This clonotype was seen more than once but under ten times. Here the CDR3 DNA reads TGCGCCAGCAGCCGATCCTACAGCGGGTCCTACAATGAGCAGTTCTTC. Its protein product is CASSRSYSGSYNEQFF. This sequence joins TRBV4-1 and TRBJ2-1, with D perhaps TRBD2 (6 bases). CDR1 MGHRA and CDR2 YSYEKL come from the germline V gene. The CDR3 loop spans 16 amino acids. Trimming left V 4 bases short and J 1 base short, with 14 bases between.

J is TRBJ1-5 and V is TRBV6-2 or TRBV6-3; 8 positions match TRBD1. The germline V gene has CDR1 MNHEY and CDR2 SVGEGT. The CDR3 is made up of 19 amino acids. The J segment lost 0 bases and the V segment lost 1 base, leaving 11 bases of the junction unmatched. This CDR3 reads CASSYWWTGWGYSNQPQHF. CDR3 nucleotide sequence: TGTGCCAGCAGTTACTGGTGGACAGGGTGGGGATATAGCAATCAGCCCCAGCATTTT.

This clonotype was counted at least ten times. The V and J genes are TRBV12-5 and TRBJ2-7, with 9 bases lining up with TRBD1. The V segment lost 5 bases and the J segment 3 bases; nucleotides outside the gene matches: 14. Germline CDR1 is LGHNT and CDR2 is FRNRAP. CDR3 length: 17 residues. CDR3 sequence: CASGLPSQQGAYYEQYF. CDR3 coding DNA: TGTGCTAGTGGTCTCCCGTCACAACAGGGGGCTTACTACGAGCAGTACTTC.

The chain employs TRBV19 and TRBJ1-4; 8 nucleotides match TRBD1. The ends lost 5 bases at V and 4 bases at J; junction bases unmatched: 3. CDR3 length: 14 residues. Germline CDR1 is LNHDA and CDR2 is SQIVND (reference sequence). This CDR3 is CASSSGQVNEKLFF. CDR3 DNA sequence: TGTGCCAGTAGTTCGGGACAGGTTAATGAAAAACTGTTTTTT.

This clonotype showed up many times. This chain links TRBV5-1 with TRBJ2-2; TRBD1 aligns across 7 bases. With V trimmed by 6 bases and J by 4 bases, 12 bases remained unmatched. This CDR3 contains 16 residues. The germline V gene has CDR1 SGHRS and CDR2 YFSETQ. As DNA, the CDR3 is TGCGCCAGCACTCAGGATTCGACAGGGAGCACCGGGGAGCTGTTTTTT. Amino acids: CASTQDSTGSTGELFF.

At least ten counts were recorded for this clonotype. The genes are TRBV13 and TRBJ1-2, with D uncertain. Germline lookup yields CDR1 PRHDT and CDR2 FYEKMQ (reference sequence). This CDR3 spans 14 amino acids. Trimming cost V 2 bases and J 8 bases, with 15 bases left between them. The DNA for the CDR3 is TGTGCCAGCAGCTTAAAGGTCCTCGATAAGGGCTACACCTTC. Encoded protein: CASSLKVLDKGYTF.

This clonotype was recorded at least ten times. The gene calls are TRBV19 and TRBJ1-3; D perhaps matches TRBD1 (6 bases). Trimming pared 6 bases from V and 4 bases from J, leaving 16 bases between. This CDR3 has 15 residues. CDR1 LNHDA and CDR2 SQIVND come from the germline V gene (reference sequence). The CDR3 protein is CASRPLVGGGNTIYF. CDR3 coding DNA: TGTGCCAGTAGGCCGCTTGTTGGGGGCGGAAACACCATATATTTT.

This clonotype was seen only a few times. In DNA form, the CDR3 reads TGTGCCAGCAGCTTTGGCCTCCAAATCCGGGACAGGGAATACGAGCAGTACTTC. Translated, it gives CASSFGLQIRDREYEQYF. The V call is TRBV5-4, the J call TRBJ2-7; 9 bases fit TRBD1. The CDR3 covers 18 residues. The V segment lost 2 bases and the J segment 4 bases; nucleotides outside the gene matches: 16. CDR1 and CDR2 from the germline V gene are SGHNT and YYREEE (reference sequence).